The T cell receptor (beta chain) under discussion was sequenced for a study of breast tumors, draining lymph nodes, adjacent tissues. Samples came from axillary lymph nodes draining the breast cancer. Germline values: CDR1 SGHVS, CDR2 FNYEAQ. CDR3 size: 14 residues. The V gene lost 1 base and the J gene lost 4 bases, with 10 bases spanning the gap. TCRdb reprocessed the multiplex PCR reads via MiXCR and lists one record per CDR3 protein. In the table there are around 140,000 distinct CDR3 sequences, about 30% of which are singletons. In this sample, this clonotype turned up many times. Its matching antigen is unknown. Notes on the study in general: Most tumor T cells seemingly derive from lymph node, then expand in tumor. Tumor TCR diversity was below lymph nodes but above nontumor tissue. That most tumor T cells come from lymph nodes remained unproven.

The origin of this receptor is a female donor with breast cancer. Some clones in this sample may be carry-over from other donors' samples. The V gene is TRBV7-6, the J gene TRBJ2-5; D is perhaps TRBD2 (6 bases). The sample was axillary lymph node tissue. The CDR3 region has the DNA TGTGCCAGCAGCTTAGTGGCGGGATCAGAGACCCAGTACTTC. The encoded protein is CASSLVAGSETQYF.